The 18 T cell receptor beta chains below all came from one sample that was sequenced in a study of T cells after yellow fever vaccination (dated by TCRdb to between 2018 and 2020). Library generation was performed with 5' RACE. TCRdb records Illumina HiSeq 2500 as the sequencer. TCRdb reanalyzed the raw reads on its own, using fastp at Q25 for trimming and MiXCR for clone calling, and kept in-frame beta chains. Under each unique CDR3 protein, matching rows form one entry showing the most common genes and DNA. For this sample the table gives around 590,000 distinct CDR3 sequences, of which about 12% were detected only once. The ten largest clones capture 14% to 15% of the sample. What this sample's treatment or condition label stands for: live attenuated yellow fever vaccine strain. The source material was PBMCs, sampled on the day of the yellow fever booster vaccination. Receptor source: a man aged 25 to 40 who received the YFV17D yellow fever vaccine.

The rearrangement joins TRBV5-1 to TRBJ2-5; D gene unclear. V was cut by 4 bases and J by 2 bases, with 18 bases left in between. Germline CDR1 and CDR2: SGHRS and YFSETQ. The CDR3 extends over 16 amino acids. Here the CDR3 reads CASSLGRPVGQETQYF. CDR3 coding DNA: TGCGCCAGCAGCCTTGGGCGCCCCGTGGGGCAAGAGACCCAGTACTTC.

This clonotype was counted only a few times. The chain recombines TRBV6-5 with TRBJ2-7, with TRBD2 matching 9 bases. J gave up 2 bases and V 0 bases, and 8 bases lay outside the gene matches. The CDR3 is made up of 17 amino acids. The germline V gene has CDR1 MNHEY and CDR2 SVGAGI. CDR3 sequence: CASSYSSAGGGAYEQYF. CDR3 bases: TGTGCCAGCAGTTACTCGTCCGCGGGAGGGGGTGCCTACGAGCAGTACTTC.

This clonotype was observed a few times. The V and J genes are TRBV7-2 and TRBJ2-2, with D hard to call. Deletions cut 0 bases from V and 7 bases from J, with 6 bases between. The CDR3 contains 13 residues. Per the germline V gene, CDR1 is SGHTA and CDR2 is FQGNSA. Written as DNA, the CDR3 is TGTGCCAGCAGCTTAGCGTGGGGCGGGGAGCTGTTTTTT. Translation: CASSLAWGGELFF.

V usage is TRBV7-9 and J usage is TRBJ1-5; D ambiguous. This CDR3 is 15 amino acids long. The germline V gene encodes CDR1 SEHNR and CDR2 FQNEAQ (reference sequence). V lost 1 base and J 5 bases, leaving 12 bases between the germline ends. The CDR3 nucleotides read TGTGCCAGCAGCTTAGGGCAGAAGCAGGATCAGCCCCAGCATTTT. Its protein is CASSLGQKQDQPQHF.

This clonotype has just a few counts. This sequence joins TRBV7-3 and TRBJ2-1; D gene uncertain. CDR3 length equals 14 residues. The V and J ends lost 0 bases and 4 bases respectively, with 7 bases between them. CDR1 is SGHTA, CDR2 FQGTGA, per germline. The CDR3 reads CASSLTREYNEQFF. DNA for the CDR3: TGTGCCAGCAGCTTAACGCGTGAATACAATGAGCAGTTCTTC.

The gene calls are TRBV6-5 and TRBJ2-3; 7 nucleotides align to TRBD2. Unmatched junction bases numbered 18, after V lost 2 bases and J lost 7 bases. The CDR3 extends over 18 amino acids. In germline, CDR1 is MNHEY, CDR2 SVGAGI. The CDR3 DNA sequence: TGTGCCAGCAGTTACCCAGGCTTGGGCGGGAGAGCCGGTCATACGCAGTATTTT. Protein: CASSYPGLGGRAGHTQYF.

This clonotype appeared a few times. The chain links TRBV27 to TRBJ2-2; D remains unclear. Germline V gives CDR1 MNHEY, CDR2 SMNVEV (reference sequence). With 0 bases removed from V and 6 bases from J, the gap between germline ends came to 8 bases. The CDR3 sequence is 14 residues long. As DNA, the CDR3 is TGTGCCAGCAGTTTATCGAACCCAGCCGGGGAGCTGTTTTTT. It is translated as CASSLSNPAGELFF.

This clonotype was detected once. Written as DNA, the CDR3 is TGTGCCAGCAGCTTAGGGCCTGTAATCGACGAGCAGTACTTC. It yields the protein CASSLGPVIDEQYF. The chain carries TRBV7-9 and TRBJ2-7; D ambiguous. This CDR3 is built from 14 residues. V dropped 1 base and J dropped 5 bases, with 12 bases sitting between them. The germline gives CDR1 SEHNR, CDR2 FQNEAQ (reference sequence).

CDR3 protein: CASSLTGHVLFF. The CDR3 region has the DNA TGTGCCAGCAGCTTAACGGGACATGTGCTGTTTTTT. The chain uses TRBV7-3 and TRBJ2-2, with D perhaps matching TRBD1 (6 bases). Germline assignment: CDR1 SGHTA and CDR2 FQGTGA. The CDR3 runs to 12 residues. V gave up 0 bases and J gave up 13 bases, with 9 bases separating them.

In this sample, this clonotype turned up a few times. The CDR3 DNA sequence: TGTGCCAGCAGCTCCGACAGTTTCCAAGAGACCCAGTACTTC. Protein product: CASSSDSFQETQYF. The chain has TRBV7-9 and TRBJ2-5; D perhaps matches TRBD1 (5 bases). This CDR3 contains 14 residues. V was pared by 4 bases and J by 1 base, with 10 bases between. Germline lookup yields CDR1 SEHNR and CDR2 FQNEAQ (reference sequence).

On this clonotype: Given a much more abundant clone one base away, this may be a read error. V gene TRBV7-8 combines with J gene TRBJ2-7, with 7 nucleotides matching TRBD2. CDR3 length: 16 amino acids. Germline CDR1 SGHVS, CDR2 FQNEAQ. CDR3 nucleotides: TGTCCCAGCAGCTTAGCTTCAAGCGGGATCTTTATCGAGCAGTACTTC. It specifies CPSSLASSGIFIEQYF.

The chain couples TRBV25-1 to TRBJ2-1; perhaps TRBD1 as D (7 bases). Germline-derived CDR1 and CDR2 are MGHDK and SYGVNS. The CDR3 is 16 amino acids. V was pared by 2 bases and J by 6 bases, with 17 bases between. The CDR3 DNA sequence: TGTGCCAGCAGTGAAGAAGGTAGCAGGGGGGCCAATGAGCAGTTCTTC. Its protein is CASSEEGSRGANEQFF.

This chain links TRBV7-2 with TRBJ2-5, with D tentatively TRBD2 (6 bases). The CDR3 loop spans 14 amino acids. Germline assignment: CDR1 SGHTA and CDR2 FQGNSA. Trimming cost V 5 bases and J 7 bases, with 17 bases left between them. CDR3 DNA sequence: TGTGCCAGCAGCCCTGGGACTTTTGAAGGGACCCAGTACTTC. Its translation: CASSPGTFEGTQYF.

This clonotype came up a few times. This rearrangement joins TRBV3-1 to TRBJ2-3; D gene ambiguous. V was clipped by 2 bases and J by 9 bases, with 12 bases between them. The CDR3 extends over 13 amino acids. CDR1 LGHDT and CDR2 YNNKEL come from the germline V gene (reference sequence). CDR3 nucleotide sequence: TGTGCCAGCAGCCAAACTCCGCGGATAACGCAGTATTTT. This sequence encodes CASSQTPRITQYF.

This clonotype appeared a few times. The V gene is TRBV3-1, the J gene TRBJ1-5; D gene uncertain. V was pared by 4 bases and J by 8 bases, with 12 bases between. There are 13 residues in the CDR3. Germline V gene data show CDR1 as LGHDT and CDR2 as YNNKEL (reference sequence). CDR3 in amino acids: CASSREHWEPQHF. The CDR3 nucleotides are TGTGCCAGCAGCCGAGAGCATTGGGAGCCCCAGCATTTT.

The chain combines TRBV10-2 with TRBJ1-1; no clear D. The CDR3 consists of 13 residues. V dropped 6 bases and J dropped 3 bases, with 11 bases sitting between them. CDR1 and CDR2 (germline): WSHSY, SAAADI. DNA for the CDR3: TGCGCCAGCAGAAAGGAAATGGACACTGAAGCTTTCTTT. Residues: CASRKEMDTEAFF.

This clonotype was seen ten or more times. The CDR3 protein is CATRRSTESGYGYTF. The DNA of the CDR3 is TGTGCCACTAGACGAAGTACTGAATCAGGCTATGGCTACACCTTC. The gene calls are TRBV15 and TRBJ1-2; D ambiguous. The ends were cut back, 9 bases at V and 4 bases at J, with 21 bases in the middle. There are 15 residues in the CDR3. Germline V gene data show CDR1 as LNHNV and CDR2 as YYDKDF (reference sequence).

CDR3 nucleotide sequence: TGCGCCAGCAGCTTGGCCGAAGGGACCGCAGGAGATACGCAGTATTTT. Its translation: CASSLAEGTAGDTQYF. The genes are TRBV5-1 and TRBJ2-3; the D call may be TRBD1 or TRBD2 (5 bases each). V was cut by 0 bases and J by 5 bases, with 16 bases left in between. In germline, CDR1 is SGHRS, CDR2 YFSETQ. The CDR3 consists of 16 residues.